This is a list of T cell receptor beta chains from one sample in a study of cytomegalovirus exposure and HLA in healthy donors. Some clones are missing from TCRdb's copy, which holds only in-frame ones; the method was immunoSEQ multiplex PCR. The table lists more than 60,000 clones, roughly 78% of them singletons. The source material was PBMCs. Source of these receptors: a woman aged 25 to 45 in good health and CMV-seronegative. The CDR3 runs from the conserved cysteine through the conserved F or W. The order of the fields is J gene, V gene, clone size, D gene, CDR3 protein, CDR3 DNA. A D gene is named only where the DNA matches it firmly. Clone size, where shown, is once, few, many, or a class for clones that have expanded.

TRBJ1-6 | TRBV14 | . | TRBD1 | CASSLEDRAGNSPLHF | TGTGCCAGCAGCCTAGAGGACAGGGCTGGGAATTCACCCCTCCACTTT
TRBJ2-2 | TRBV10-2 | few | TRBD1 | CASRGTGNTGELFF | TGCGCCAGCAGAGGGACAGGGAACACCGGGGAGCTGTTTTTT
TRBJ2-7 | TRBV5-1 | . | TRBD2 | CASSTGLAGGEQYF | TGCGCCAGCAGCACGGGACTAGCGGGAGGGGAGCAGTACTTC
TRBJ1-5 | TRBV6-6 | . | . | CASSPDRFRQPQHF | TGTGCCAGCAGCCCCGACAGGTTCCGGCAGCCCCAGCATTTT
TRBJ1-1 | TRBV29-1 | . | . | CSVVQGSPEAFF | TGCAGCGTTGTCCAGGGGAGCCCTGAAGCTTTCTTT
TRBJ1-1 | TRBV6-5 | . | . | CASSYSQVLNTEAFF | TGTGCCAGCAGTTACTCACAGGTTTTGAACACTGAAGCTTTCTTT
TRBJ2-2 | TRBV7-9 | . | . | CASSLLAGTLGELFF | TGTGCCAGCAGCTTACTTGCGGGGACGCTTGGGGAGCTGTTTTTT
TRBJ1-5 | TRBV7-8 | few | TRBD1 | CASSLGDRGFQPQHF | TGTGCCAGCAGCTTAGGGGACAGGGGTTTCCAGCCCCAGCATTTT
TRBJ2-7 | TRBV5-1 | . | . | CASSFWREAYEQYF | TGCGCCAGCAGCTTCTGGAGGGAGGCCTACGAGCAGTACTTC
TRBJ2-6 | TRBV5-1 | . | TRBD1 | CASSATGSGANVLTF | TGCGCCAGCAGCGCGACAGGGTCTGGGGCCAACGTCCTGACTTTC
TRBJ2-7 | TRBV7-8 | once | . | CASTVQGSSYEQYF | TGTGCCAGCACCGTACAGGGCAGCTCCTACGAGCAGTACTTC
TRBJ2-7 | TRBV19 | once | TRBD2 | CASSIGEGLYEQYF | TGTGCCAGTAGTATCGGGGAGGGGCTATACGAGCAGTACTTC
TRBJ1-2 | TRBV10-3 | once | . | CAISEGRDIGYTF | TGTGCCATCAGTGAAGGAAGGGACATCGGCTACACCTTC
TRBJ2-7 | TRBV6-5 | few | TRBD2 | CASSHGTSGTGEQYF | TGTGCCAGCAGCCATGGGACTAGCGGGACGGGTGAGCAGTACTTC
TRBJ2-7 | TRBV7-9 | . | TRBD2 | CASKPSGSGTYEQYF | TGTGCCAGCAAACCTAGCGGGAGCGGGACCTACGAGCAGTACTTC
TRBJ2-5 | TRBV10-1 | . | . | CASRRGTRPGTQYF | TGCGCCAGCAGGAGGGGGACCCGACCTGGGACCCAGTACTTC
TRBJ1-1 | TRBV9 | . | . | CASSVVEGREAFF | TGTGCCAGCAGCGTAGTCGAGGGCAGAGAAGCTTTCTTT
TRBJ2-5 | TRBV30 | . | TRBD1 | CAWRSRQGSETQYF | TGTGCCTGGAGGTCCCGACAGGGATCGGAGACCCAGTACTTC
TRBJ2-4 | TRBV27 | . | . | CASRGDSRFQYF | TGTGCCAGCAGGGGAGACTCCCGTTTTCAGTACTTC
TRBJ2-7 | TRBV12-5 | few | . | CASGSGASSYEQYF | TGTGCTAGTGGTTCTGGGGCCTCCTCCTACGAGCAGTACTTC
TRBJ2-7 | TRBV27 | . | . | CASSLKGSGYEQYF | TGTGCCAGCAGTTTAAAGGGGTCCGGGTACGAGCAGTACTTC
TRBJ1-1 | TRBV14 | few | . | CASSQEGAGTEAFF | TGTGCCAGCAGCCAAGAAGGGGCCGGGACAGAAGCTTTCTTT
TRBJ2-1 | TRBV29-1 | . | . | CSVYRDEQFF | TGCAGCGTGTACAGGGATGAGCAGTTCTTC